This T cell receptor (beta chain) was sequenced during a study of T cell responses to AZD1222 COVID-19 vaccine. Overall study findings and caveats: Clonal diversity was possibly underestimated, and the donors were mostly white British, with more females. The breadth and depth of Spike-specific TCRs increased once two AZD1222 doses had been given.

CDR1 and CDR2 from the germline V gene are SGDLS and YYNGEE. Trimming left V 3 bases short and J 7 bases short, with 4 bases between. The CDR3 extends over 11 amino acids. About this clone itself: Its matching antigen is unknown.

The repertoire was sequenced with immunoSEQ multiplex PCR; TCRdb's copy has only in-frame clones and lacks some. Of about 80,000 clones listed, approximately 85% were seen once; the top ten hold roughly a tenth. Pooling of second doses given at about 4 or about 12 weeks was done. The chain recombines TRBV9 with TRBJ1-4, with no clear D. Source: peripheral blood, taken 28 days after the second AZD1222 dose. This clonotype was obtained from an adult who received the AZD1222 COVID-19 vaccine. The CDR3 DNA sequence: TGTGCCAGCAGCGCAAGTGAAAAACTGTTTTTT. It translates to CASSASEKLFF. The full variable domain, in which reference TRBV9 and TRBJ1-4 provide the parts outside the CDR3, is DSGVTQTPKHLITATGQRVTLRCSPRSGDLSVYWYQQSLDQGLQFLIQYYNGEERAKGNILERFSAQQFPDLHSELNLSSLELGDSALYFCASSASEKLFFGSGTQLSVL.